These 16 T cell receptor beta chains were sequenced from one sample in a study of identical twins (dated by TCRdb to the mid-2010s). Libraries came from 5' RACE. Sequenced on an Illumina HiSeq 2000. Through fastp at Q25 and MiXCR, TCRdb rebuilt clones from the public reads, retaining in-frame beta chains. Duplicate CDR3 protein sequences are folded into a single record with the most common DNA and genes. The sample table lists about 530,000 distinct CDR3 sequences, about a fifth of them with a count of one. 0.48% of the sample rests with the top ten. The sample also formed part of further work on yellow fever vaccine responses in identical twins.

Sequences were obtained from CD4+ T cells sorted from blood. Every receptor here comes from a woman between 18 and 29 years old in good health.

J is TRBJ1-2 and V is TRBV5-1; perhaps TRBD1 as D (6 bases). The germline V and J ends were trimmed by 4 bases and 0 bases, with 16 bases remaining between them. This CDR3 has 16 residues. Germline lookup yields CDR1 SGHRS and CDR2 YFSETQ. The CDR3 here is CASSLGGARSNYGYTF. The CDR3 bases are TGCGCCAGCAGCCTCGGGGGGGCGCGTTCTAACTATGGCTACACCTTC.

This clonotype was counted between two and nine times. V usage is TRBV3-1 and J usage is TRBJ2-5; TRBD1 matches at 8 bases. With V trimmed by 2 bases and J by 3 bases, 8 bases remained unmatched. The CDR3 has 16 amino acids. Looked up from germline, CDR1 is LGHDT and CDR2 is YNNKEL (reference sequence). CDR3 protein: CASSQTSRGLEETQYF. CDR3 DNA sequence: TGTGCCAGCAGCCAAACGAGCAGGGGGCTAGAAGAGACCCAGTACTTC.

This clonotype was counted only a few times. The V gene is TRBV2, the J gene TRBJ1-5; tentatively, D is TRBD1 (5 bases). The CDR3 extends over 15 amino acids. V shed 6 bases and J shed 1 base, with 13 bases lying between them. Germline loops: CDR1 SNHLY, CDR2 FYNNEI. In DNA form, the CDR3 reads TGTGCCAGCAGGGGGGAGGTAATCAGCAATCAGCCCCAGCATTTT. Translating gives CASRGEVISNQPQHF.

This clonotype was seen only a few times. The chain combines TRBV24-1 with TRBJ2-1; 13 bases are shared with TRBD2. The CDR3 spans 16 residues. Unmatched junction bases numbered 5, after V lost 4 bases and J lost 6 bases. Per the germline V gene, CDR1 is KGHDR and CDR2 is SFDVKD. This chain's CDR3 is CATSEPRTSGGNEQFF. CDR3 DNA sequence: TGTGCCACCAGTGAACCCAGGACTAGCGGGGGCAATGAGCAGTTCTTC.

This clonotype was seen more than once but under ten times. The rearrangement uses TRBV7-8 and TRBJ2-1; 9 bases are a match to TRBD2. The CDR3 has 16 residues. Germline assignment: CDR1 SGHVS and CDR2 FQNEAQ. V shed 5 bases, J shed 8 bases, and the junction held 13 bases outside the gene matches. The DNA for the CDR3 is TGTGCCAGCAGCCCCCCGTTGCGGGAGGGCCCCGATGAGCAGTTCTTC. Amino acid sequence: CASSPPLREGPDEQFF.

This chain joins TRBV6-1 and TRBJ2-3; 13 bases are a match to TRBD2. The CDR3 extends over 16 amino acids. Germline V CDR1 and CDR2: MNHNS, SASEGT. Losses at the gene ends were 4 bases for V and 4 bases for J; bases not matched to a gene: 5. The DNA for the CDR3 is TGTGCCAGCAGTGGGACTAGCGGGAGAGTGGCAGATACGCAGTATTTT. It yields the protein CASSGTSGRVADTQYF.

This chain links TRBV2 with TRBJ1-1; D might be TRBD1 (6 bases). The CDR3 runs 13 residues. In germline, CDR1 is SNHLY, CDR2 FYNNEI. With 4 bases removed from V and 3 bases from J, the gap between germline ends came to 9 bases. The CDR3 DNA follows: TGTGCCAGCAGTGGAGGGGGAGACACTGAAGCTTTCTTT. It codes for CASSGGGDTEAFF.

Only a few counts were recorded for this clonotype. J is TRBJ2-7 and V is TRBV6-5; D uncertain. V was shortened by 0 bases and J by 2 bases, with 8 bases between the two germline ends. The CDR3 consists of 14 residues. The germline CDR1 and CDR2 sequences are MNHEY and SVGAGI. The CDR3 bases are TGTGCCAGCAGTTACTCGCGGCAGCCCTACGAGCAGTACTTC. It translates to CASSYSRQPYEQYF.

J is TRBJ1-1 and V is TRBV29-1; 12 bases map to TRBD1. The CDR3 runs to 16 residues. Germline CDR1 SQVTM, CDR2 ANQGSEA. V lost 7 bases and J lost 4; bases outside the gene matches: 13. The CDR3 nucleotides are TGCAGCGCCGGGACAGGGGGCGAGGTCGGGGGCACTGAAGCTTTCTTT. As protein: CSAGTGGEVGGTEAFF.

This clonotype was detected a few times. The CDR3 coding sequence is TGCGCCAGCAGTTATGGGGACAATGAGCAGTTCTTC. Its translation is CASSYGDNEQFF. The rearrangement links TRBV5-1 to TRBJ2-1; unclear D gene. The CDR3 extends over 12 amino acids. The germline V gene encodes CDR1 SGHRS and CDR2 YFSETQ. V was shortened by 5 bases and J by 5 bases, with 8 bases between the two germline ends.

The chain links TRBV5-1 to TRBJ2-3, with 7 bases fitting TRBD1. The CDR3 covers 16 residues. V dropped 0 bases and J dropped 2; count of bases not matched to a gene: 6. Germline-derived CDR1 and CDR2 are SGHRS and YFSETQ. DNA for the CDR3: TGCGCCAGCAGCTTGGCCGCAGGGGGTGACACAGATACGCAGTATTTT. Its protein is CASSLAAGGDTDTQYF.

V and J are TRBV20-1 and TRBJ2-1; a possible D gene is TRBD2 (7 bases). V lost 5 bases and J 0 bases, leaving 14 bases between the germline ends. This CDR3 region has 15 residues. Per germline, CDR1 DFQATT and CDR2 SNEGSKA (reference sequence). CDR3: CSAPPGGHSYNEQFF. CDR3 DNA sequence: TGCAGTGCTCCACCGGGGGGACACTCCTACAATGAGCAGTTCTTC.

This chain connects TRBV5-1 to TRBJ2-2; TRBD1 is a possible D gene (6 bases). Trimming pared 2 bases from V and 4 bases from J, leaving 12 bases between. The CDR3 contains 15 residues. CDR1 is SGHRS, CDR2 YFSETQ, per germline. The CDR3 is CASSLRTERTGELFF. Written as DNA, the CDR3 is TGCGCCAGCAGCTTACGGACAGAACGCACCGGGGAGCTGTTTTTT. Variable domain in full (rest from reference TRBV5-1 and TRBJ2-2): KAGVTQTPRYLIKTRGQQVTLSCSPISGHRSVSWYQQTPGQGLQFLFEYFSETQRNKGNFPGRFSGRQFSNSRSEMNVSTLELGDSALYLCASSLRTERTGELFFGEGSRLTVL.

J is TRBJ2-3 and V is TRBV20-1, with D possibly TRBD2 on 5 matching bases. From germline, CDR1 is DFQATT and CDR2 SNEGSKA (reference sequence). Trimming took 7 bases from V and 1 from J, leaving 9 bases between them. This CDR3 has 12 amino acids. CDR3 DNA sequence: TGCAGTGTGAGGCGGGGCACAGATACGCAGTATTTT. Residues: CSVRRGTDTQYF.

With respect to this clonotype: A junction end diverges from the germline sequence, so it may reflect a read error. The CDR3 protein is CACSQVWDSSSYEQYF. CDR3 bases: TGTGCCTGCAGCCAAGTTTGGGACTCGAGCTCCTACGAGCAGTACTTC. The chain employs TRBV3-1 and TRBJ2-7, with D possibly matching TRBD2 (6 bases). This CDR3 region has 16 residues. From germline, CDR1 is LGHDT and CDR2 YNNKEL (reference sequence).

The chain is built from TRBV2 and TRBJ2-1; 9 nucleotides agree with TRBD1. The germline CDR1 and CDR2 sequences are SNHLY and FYNNEI. The V gene end was trimmed by 6 bases and the J gene end by 4 bases; junction bases not matched to a gene: 4. The CDR3 covers 14 residues. The CDR3 region has the DNA TGTGCCAGCAGGCCCGGGACAGGGTACAATGAGCAGTTCTTC. Residues: CASRPGTGYNEQFF.